Listed below are T cell receptor beta chains from one sample, sequenced in a study of cytotoxic CD8 clonotypes in ibrutinib-treated CLL. TCRdb's copy holds only in-frame clones and misses some; the assay was immunoSEQ multiplex PCR. The data contain around 70,000 clones, 75% to 95% of them singletons. This specimen consisted of PBMCs, obtained after 12 months of ibrutinib treatment. All receptors derive from a human donor with chronic lymphocytic leukemia. Each CDR3 is given with its conserved first and last residue. A D gene is named only where the DNA matches it firmly. A row's size may be missing; if present it is once, few, many or a size class.

TRBJ2-5,few,TRBV9,-,TGTGCCAGCAGCGAACCGTGGGTGAAACAACAAGAGACCCAGTACTTC,CASSEPWVKQQETQYF
TRBJ1-2,-,TRBV14,-,TGTGCCAGCAGCCAGTTTACGGGCGGGGACTATGGCTACACCTTC,CASSQFTGGDYGYTF
TRBJ2-3,once,TRBV30,-,TGTGCCTGGCAGGTGGGTCCGCAAGATACGCAGTATTTT,CAWQVGPQDTQYF
TRBJ1-1,once,TRBV14,TRBD1,TGTGCCAGCAGCCATAATAGACAGGGGGGGCGTACTGAAGCTTTCTTT,CASSHNRQGGRTEAFF
TRBJ2-5,once,TRBV6-5,-,TGTGCCAGCAGTTACCACGGACAGCCGGGTGGGACCCAGTACTTC,CASSYHGQPGGTQYF
TRBJ1-1,-,TRBV15,-,TGTGCCACCAGCAGAGGTAGGGAGAGCTTGAACACTGAAGCTTTCTTT,CATSRGRESLNTEAFF
TRBJ2-7,-,TRBV18,TRBD1,TGTGCCAGCTCAGCGAACCGGGACAGAGGGTACGAGCAGTACTTC,CASSANRDRGYEQYF
TRBJ2-1,-,TRBV7-3,-,TGTGCCAGCAGCTTAAGAGGTGGAATTGTCTCCTACAATGAGCAGTTCTTC,CASSLRGGIVSYNEQFF
TRBJ1-1,few,TRBV7-9,TRBD1,TGTGCCAGCAGCCGCCCTATAGAGACAGGGGACACTGAAGCTTTCTTT,CASSRPIETGDTEAFF
TRBJ2-1,-,TRBV11-2,TRBD2,TGTGCCAGCAGCATAGATGTGCGTCTAGCGGGAGAATCCTGGGAACAGTTCTTC,CASSIDVRLAGESWEQFF
TRBJ1-1,-,TRBV11-3,TRBD1,TGTGCCAGCAGCTTAGGACAGGGTCCGAACACTGAAGCTTTCTTT,CASSLGQGPNTEAFF
TRBJ1-4,-,TRBV7-9,-,TGTGCCAGCAGCTTAGTATCCACAGGGAATGAAAAACTGTTTTTT,CASSLVSTGNEKLFF
TRBJ2-1,-,TRBV11-3,-,TGTGCCAGCAGCTTAGATGGCGCCAACAATGAGCAGTTCTTC,CASSLDGANNEQFF
TRBJ2-2,-,TRBV19,-,TGTGCCAGTAGTATCAGGGGCCTTCAGGCCGGGGAGCTGTTTTTT,CASSIRGLQAGELFF
TRBJ2-3,-,TRBV6-1,-,TGTGCCAGCAGTGAACCCCGAGGAGGGGCAGGAGATACGCAGTATTTT,CASSEPRGGAGDTQYF
TRBJ1-5,-,TRBV7-3,-,TGTGCCAGCAGCTTAACGGGGGATCAGCCCCAGCATTTT,CASSLTGDQPQHF
TRBJ2-7,-,TRBV6-6,-,TGTGCCAGCAGTTACGCGACAGACTCCTACGAGCAGTACTTC,CASSYATDSYEQYF
TRBJ2-1,-,TRBV7-7,-,TGTGCTAGCAGCCCTGGAGAGTTCTTC,CASSPGEFF
TRBJ2-7,-,TRBV6-1,-,TGTGCCAGCAGTCCCTTTTTCGGGGACGACTACGAGCAGTACTTC,CASSPFFGDDYEQYF
TRBJ1-1,-,TRBV29-1,-,TGCAGCGTTGATGTGATGGTGGATGAAGCTTTCTTT,CSVDVMVDEAFF
TRBJ2-5,-,TRBV11-2,-,TGTGCCAGCAGTCATAGAATCAGGGAGACCCAAGAGACCCAGTACTTC,CASSHRIRETQETQYF
TRBJ1-1,-,TRBV11-3,-,TGTGCCAGCAGCCCGAACTATAATGCGGACACTGAAGCTTTCTTT,CASSPNYNADTEAFF
TRBJ1-2,-,TRBV4-1,-,TGCGCCAGCAGCCAAGATGGGACAATCGAGAACTATGGCTACACCTTC,CASSQDGTIENYGYTF
TRBJ1-1,-,TRBV9,-,TGTGCCAGCAGCGTAGAAATAAGGGGTACTGAAGCTTTCTTT,CASSVEIRGTEAFF
TRBJ2-7,-,TRBV6-1,-,TGTGCCAGCAGTCTAAGAGGGGGTTCGCCCTACGAGCAGTACTTC,CASSLRGGSPYEQYF
TRBJ2-3,-,TRBV27,-,TGTGCCAGCAGTTTACGTCCCACAGATACGCAGTATTTT,CASSLRPTDTQYF
TRBJ1-3,-,TRBV7-9,-,TGTGCCAGCAGCTCGGACACGAGTGGAAACACCATATATTTT,CASSSDTSGNTIYF
TRBJ1-2,-,TRBV7-3,TRBD1,TGTGCCAGCAGCAAACCAGGGGGGGCGGATGGCTACACCTTC,CASSKPGGADGYTF
TRBJ2-7,-,TRBV7-6,-,TGTGCCAGCACCACCCACCCGTCCGAGCAGTACTTC,CASTTHPSEQYF
TRBJ2-7,-,TRBV5-5,TRBD2,TGTGCCAGCAGTAACTCGGGACTAGTCCTCTCCGAGCAGTACTTC,CASSNSGLVLSEQYF
TRBJ2-7,-,TRBV10-3,-,TGTGCCATCAGTGACCCCCCCGTCGGGGCGCTCTACGAGCAGTACTTC,CAISDPPVGALYEQYF
TRBJ1-3,-,TRBV13,TRBD1,TGTGCCACCGAAATAGGGACAGGGTATGGAAACACCATATATTTT,CATEIGTGYGNTIYF
TRBJ2-7,-,TRBV29-1,-,TGCAGCGGCGCACCGCAGGATTTCTCCTACGAGCAGTACTTC,CSGAPQDFSYEQYF
TRBJ2-1,-,TRBV4-2,TRBD2,TGTGCCAGCAGCCCAGACCCAGCGGGAAGGGCTGAGCAGTTCTTC,CASSPDPAGRAEQFF
TRBJ2-3,-,TRBV7-9,-,TGTGCCAGCAGCTTGACCACCTATACGCAGTATTTT,CASSLTTYTQYF
TRBJ2-7,-,TRBV2,TRBD2,TGTGCCAGCAAGAAGCGGGAGGGCAGCAACGAGCAGTACTTC,CASKKREGSNEQYF
TRBJ2-7,few,TRBV2,-,TGTGCCAGCAGGCCCCAGGTCTCCGAGCAGTACTTC,CASRPQVSEQYF
TRBJ1-3,-,TRBV18,-,TGTGCCAGCTCACCGCCCGATGTGGGAAACACCATATATTTT,CASSPPDVGNTIYF
TRBJ1-5,-,TRBV28,-,TGTGCCAGCAGTTTCCCTTTTTCAGGCAACAATCAGCCCCAGCATTTT,CASSFPFSGNNQPQHF
TRBJ2-1,-,TRBV7-9,-,TGTGCCAGCAGCAAAAATCTAGTGCCGATGAGCAATGAGCAGTTCTTC,CASSKNLVPMSNEQFF
TRBJ2-7,-,TRBV5-6,-,TGTGCCAGCAGCTTGGGACAGTACTCCTACGAGCAGTACTTC,CASSLGQYSYEQYF
TRBJ1-1,-,TRBV5-1,-,TGCGCCAGCAGCCCGGTGGGGTTTGCGAACACTGAAGCTTTCTTT,CASSPVGFANTEAFF